Listed below are T cell receptor beta chains from one sample, sequenced in a study of T cell responses to AZD1222 COVID-19 vaccine. Produced via immunoSEQ multiplex PCR; TCRdb's table is partial and in-frame only. This table holds about 120,000 clones, over 75% found once. The material sequenced was peripheral blood, taken on day 0 of AZD1222 vaccination. All receptors come from an adult in good health. The CDR3 runs from the conserved cysteine through the conserved F or W. The D gene is left open where the match is weak. Size values are once, few and many counts, or a class for expanded clones, and some rows have none.

d_call	j_call	clone_size	v_call	cdr3_nt	cdr3_aa
TRBD1	TRBJ1-1	-	TRBV19	TGTGCCAGTACCTCAGTGGGACAGGGGGGAAACACTGAAGCTTTCTTT	CASTSVGQGGNTEAFF
-	TRBJ1-2	-	TRBV4-2	TGTGCCAGCAGCCAAAACCCTCCTTATGGCTACACCTTC	CASSQNPPYGYTF
-	TRBJ1-6	-	TRBV5-6	TGTGCCAGCAGTGGATCAGGGAGCTCCTATAATTCACCCCTCCACTTT	CASSGSGSSYNSPLHF
-	TRBJ1-3	-	TRBV5-1	TGCGCCAGCAGAGAGGGGGACCCCAACTCTGGAAACACCATATATTTT	CASREGDPNSGNTIYF
-	TRBJ1-2	-	TRBV6-5	TGTGCCAGCAGTTACTCGAGCTGGGATGGCTACACCTTC	CASSYSSWDGYTF
-	TRBJ1-3	once	TRBV27	TGTGCCAGCAGAGTGAGGGAGTCAGCTGGAAACACCATATATTTT	CASRVRESAGNTIYF
-	TRBJ2-2	once	TRBV5-1	TGCGCCAGCAGCTTGGTGGGGGCGAACACCGGGGAGCTGTTTTTT	CASSLVGANTGELFF
-	TRBJ2-1	-	TRBV7-9	TGTGCCAGCACGCGCGTCAATGAGCAGTTCTTC	CASTRVNEQFF
-	TRBJ2-7	-	TRBV3-1/TRBV3-2	TGTGCCAGCAGCCAAGACTTCTACGAGCAGTACTTC	CASSQDFYEQYF
TRBD1	TRBJ1-4	-	TRBV19	TGTGCCAGTAGTATTATAGGACAGGGGAGTGAAAAACTGTTTTTT	CASSIIGQGSEKLFF
-	TRBJ2-2	-	TRBV3-1/TRBV3-2	TGTGCCAGCAGCCAAGACCGGGGGTCCGCGAGGTGGGGCGGGGAGCTGTTTTTT	CASSQDRGSARWGGELFF
-	TRBJ2-1	-	TRBV9	TGTGCCAGCAGCGTAGACAGCGGTGCCTACAATGAGCAGTTCTTC	CASSVDSGAYNEQFF
-	TRBJ1-6	-	TRBV3-1/TRBV3-2	TGTGCCAGCAGCCAAGAATTGGAGTTCGTCGGCTATGCTTCATCACCCCTCCACTTT	CASSQELEFVGYASSPLHF
-	TRBJ1-1	-	TRBV11-3	TGTGCCAGCAGCTCGAATCGGGACACTGAAGCTTTCTTT	CASSSNRDTEAFF
-	TRBJ2-3	-	TRBV7-8	TGTGCCAGCCGCCGGCCGGGGGGCACAGATACGCAGTATTTT	CASRRPGGTDTQYF
TRBD1	TRBJ2-7	-	TRBV7-9	TGTGCCAGCAGCTTAGAATCGGGACAGGGACACTACGAGCAGTACTTC	CASSLESGQGHYEQYF
-	TRBJ2-7	-	TRBV11-2	TGTGCCAGCAGACCCTCTGGGGTCGGACTCTCCTACGAGCAGTACTTC	CASRPSGVGLSYEQYF
TRBD1	TRBJ1-1	-	TRBV7-6	TGTGCCAGCAGCTTAGTCCCGACAGGGAGGAACACTGAAGCTTTCTTT	CASSLVPTGRNTEAFF
-	TRBJ1-4	-	TRBV5-1	TGCGCCAGCAGCTTGGCTGGCCCCCTATTTTCGCCCGAAAAACTGTTTTTT	CASSLAGPLFSPEKLFF
-	TRBJ1-3	-	TRBV14	TGTGCCAGCAGCCACTTTGGAAACACCATATATTTT	CASSHFGNTIYF
-	TRBJ1-2	once	TRBV29-1	TGCAGCGTTGAAGAAAGGGTTCAGTATGGCTACACCTTC	CSVEERVQYGYTF
TRBD1	TRBJ2-5	-	TRBV19	TGTGCCAGTAGCCGAAGGGCCGACAGGGCCCAAGAGACCCAGTACTTC	CASSRRADRAQETQYF
TRBD1	TRBJ2-7	-	TRBV24-1	TGTGCCACCAGTGACTCCGGGACAGCAGCCTACGAGCAGTACTTC	CATSDSGTAAYEQYF